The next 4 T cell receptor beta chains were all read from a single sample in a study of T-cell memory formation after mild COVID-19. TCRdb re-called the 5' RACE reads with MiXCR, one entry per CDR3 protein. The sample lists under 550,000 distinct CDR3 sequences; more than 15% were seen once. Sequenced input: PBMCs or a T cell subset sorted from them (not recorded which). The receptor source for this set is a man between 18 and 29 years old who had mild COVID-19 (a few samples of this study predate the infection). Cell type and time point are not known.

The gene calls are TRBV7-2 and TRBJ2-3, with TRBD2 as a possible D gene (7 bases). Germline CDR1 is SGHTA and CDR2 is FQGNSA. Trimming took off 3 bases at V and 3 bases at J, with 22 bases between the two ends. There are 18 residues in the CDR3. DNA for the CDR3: TGTGCCAGCAGCTTCCCCCTGGTGGGGCGGGGGCATACAGATACGCAGTATTTT. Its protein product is CASSFPLVGRGHTDTQYF.

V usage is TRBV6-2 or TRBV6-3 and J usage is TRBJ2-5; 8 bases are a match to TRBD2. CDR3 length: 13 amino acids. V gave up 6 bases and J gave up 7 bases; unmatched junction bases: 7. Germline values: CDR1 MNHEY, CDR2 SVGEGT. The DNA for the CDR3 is TGTGCCAGCAGCCTGATAGCGGGACCGACCCAGTACTTC. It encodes CASSLIAGPTQYF.

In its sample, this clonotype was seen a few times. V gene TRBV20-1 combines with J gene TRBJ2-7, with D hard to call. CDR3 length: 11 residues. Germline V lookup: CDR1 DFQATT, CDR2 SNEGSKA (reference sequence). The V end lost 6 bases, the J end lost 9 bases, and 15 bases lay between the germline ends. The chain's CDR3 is CSAWDLLGQYV. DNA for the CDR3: TGCAGTGCATGGGATCTCCTGGGGCAGTACGTC.

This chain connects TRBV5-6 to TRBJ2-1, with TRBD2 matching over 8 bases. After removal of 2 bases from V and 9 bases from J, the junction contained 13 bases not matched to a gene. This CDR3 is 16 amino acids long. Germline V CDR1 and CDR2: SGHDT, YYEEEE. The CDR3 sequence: CASSLFGYGRAGEQFF. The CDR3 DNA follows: TGTGCCAGCAGCTTATTTGGGTACGGGAGGGCCGGTGAGCAGTTCTTC.